The entry below gives a single T cell receptor beta chain sequence along with its context. This specimen belongs to a study of blood T cell repertoires in COVID-19. Study information: The samples span acute and convalescent COVID-19 from the United States, Italy and Spain.

Under the authors' procedure: Nucleated cell counts were estimated from reference gene primer amplification. Data came from immunoSEQ multiplex PCR; TCRdb stores just in-frame clones and leaves some out. The V and J calls and clone size are taken from that table; D and trimming were inferred from the DNA. Altogether 250,000 to 300,000 clones are present, around 89% being singletons, with the ten largest covering approximately 9%. The V end lost 3 bases, the J end lost 0 bases, and 24 bases lay between the germline ends. This CDR3 is built from 20 residues. CDR1 and CDR2 (germline): KGHDR, SFDVKD. Sequencing was done on a sample of PBMCs or T cells enriched from blood (not recorded which). The source of this sequence is a man aged 35-49 years who had recovered from COVID-19. The J gene is TRBJ2-3, the V gene TRBV24-1; perhaps TRBD1 as D (6 bases). CDR3 residues: CATSDPYAPTRDTSTDTQYF. The DNA for the CDR3 is TGTGCCACCAGTGATCCATACGCGCCAACACGGGACACCAGCACAGATACGCAGTATTTT.